These 26 T cell receptor beta chains were all obtained from the same sample, sequenced in a study of cytomegalovirus exposure and HLA in healthy donors. It was with 60 Vbeta and 13 Jbeta primers that the PCR ran. TCRdb's copy holds only in-frame clones and misses some; the assay was immunoSEQ multiplex PCR. The table lists approximately 280,000 clones, approximately 90% of them singletons, with roughly 2.3% in the top ten. The specimen sequenced was PBMCs. These receptors all stem from a woman aged 18-29 years in good health and CMV-seronegative.

The rearrangement uses TRBV13 and TRBJ2-1; possible D gene TRBD1, 6 bases. In germline, CDR1 is PRHDT, CDR2 FYEKMQ (reference sequence). Trimming shortened V by 7 bases and J by 7 bases, and 20 bases separated the two germline ends. The CDR3 consists of 15 residues. The CDR3 reads CASTPGTTLGNEQFF. CDR3 nucleotide sequence: TGTGCCAGCACCCCTGGGACAACGCTTGGAAATGAGCAGTTCTTC.

CDR3 in amino acids: CASSLPLTSGVHYEQYF. CDR3 nucleotides: TGTGCCAGCAGCTTACCCTTGACTAGCGGGGTCCACTACGAGCAGTACTTC. This chain links TRBV7-3 with TRBJ2-5; 11 bases are shared with TRBD2. The J call may be incorrect, as the DNA end agrees better with TRBJ2-7. This CDR3 region has 17 residues. Germline loops: CDR1 SGHTA, CDR2 FQGTGA.

The chain carries TRBV5-1 and TRBJ1-4; D call uncertain. This CDR3 spans 16 amino acids. Germline lookup yields CDR1 SGHRS and CDR2 YFSETQ. The V gene lost 0 bases and the J gene lost 0 bases, with 9 bases spanning the gap. The chain's CDR3 is CASSLGSSATNEKLFF. The CDR3 coding sequence is TGCGCCAGCAGCTTGGGGAGCTCCGCAACTAATGAAAAACTGTTTTTT.

The gene calls are TRBV5-1 and TRBJ2-1; no clear D gene. The V and J ends lost 7 bases and 3 bases respectively, with 8 bases between them. The CDR3 is 12 residues long. Germline V CDR1 and CDR2: SGHRS, YFSETQ. Here the CDR3 DNA reads TGCGCCAGCGCAGGCTTCTACAATGAGCAGTTCTTC. Protein sequence: CASAGFYNEQFF.

This chain connects TRBV10-3 to TRBJ2-5, with D perhaps matching TRBD2 (5 bases). The germline V gene encodes CDR1 ENHRY and CDR2 SYGVKD. V was trimmed by 2 bases and J by 2 bases, leaving 18 bases between them. The CDR3 runs 17 residues. The CDR3 bases are TGTGCCATCAGTGAGAATCGAGGCGGGCCCACGCAAGAGACCCAGTACTTC. It encodes CAISENRGGPTQETQYF.

This clone was detected only once. The V and J genes are TRBV9 and TRBJ2-7; 9 nucleotides agree with TRBD2. The CDR3 length is 13 residues. Germline CDR1 SGDLS, CDR2 YYNGEE. The junction had 4 bases not matched to a gene; V was cut back by 4 bases and J by 5 bases. The CDR3 DNA is TGTGCCAGCAGCTTAAGACTAGCGGACGAGCAGTACTTC. Its translation is CASSLRLADEQYF.

This clone was picked up a small number of times. The V and J genes are TRBV4-2 and TRBJ1-2, with D perhaps matching TRBD1 (5 bases). V was cut by 0 bases and J by 8 bases, with 19 bases left in between. Germline CDR1 and CDR2: LGHNA and YNFKEQ. This CDR3 has 16 residues. The CDR3 nucleotides are TGTGCCAGCAGCCAAGAAAGGGCAGGGTCGACGAGCGGCTACACCTTC. It translates to CASSQERAGSTSGYTF.

The chain joins TRBV4-1 to TRBJ2-1; D not certain. Germline loops: CDR1 MGHRA, CDR2 YSYEKL. Trimming pared 1 base from V and 0 bases from J, leaving 10 bases between. The length of the CDR3 is 16 residues. CDR3 region: CASSQGTKSSYNEQFF. The CDR3 coding sequence is TGCGCCAGCAGCCAAGGAACCAAGAGCTCCTACAATGAGCAGTTCTTC.

This clone was counted a few times. The chain carries TRBV6-5 and TRBJ2-3, with D possibly matching TRBD1 (5 bases). The germline V gene encodes CDR1 MNHEY and CDR2 SVGAGI. Trimming pared 6 bases from V and 1 base from J, leaving 8 bases between. The CDR3 extends over 13 amino acids. The CDR3 here is CASSLQGTDTQYF. The CDR3 DNA reads as TGTGCCAGCAGCTTACAGGGCACAGATACGCAGTATTTT.

The J gene is TRBJ1-1, the V gene TRBV7-6; the D is unclear. Trimming removed 2 bases at V and 3 bases at J, with 7 bases between. Germline values: CDR1 SGHVS, CDR2 FNYEAQ. This CDR3 comprises 13 residues. The CDR3 reads CASSLQEDTEAFF. The DNA of the CDR3 is TGTGCCAGCAGCTTACAAGAGGACACTGAAGCTTTCTTT. Looking up the rest from reference TRBV7-6 and TRBJ1-1 gives the full variable domain: GAGVSQSPRYKVTKRGQDVALRCDPISGHVSLYWYRQALGQGPEFLTYFNYEAQQDKSGLPNDRFSAERPEGSISTLTIQRTEQRDSAMYRCASSLQEDTEAFFGQGTRLTVV.

The chain combines TRBV14 with TRBJ1-2, with 7 bases matching TRBD1. After removal of 4 bases from V and 6 bases from J, the junction contained 8 bases not matched to a gene. The CDR3 loop spans 14 amino acids. Germline V gene data show CDR1 as SGHDN and CDR2 as FVKESK. In nucleotides, the CDR3 is TGTGCCAGCAGCCCGCGATCGACAGGGAATGGCTACACCTTC. This codes for CASSPRSTGNGYTF.

V gene TRBV11-2 combines with J gene TRBJ2-7; 9 bases are a match to TRBD2. V lost 1 base and J lost 2; bases outside the gene matches: 9. CDR1 is SGHAT, CDR2 FQNNGV, per germline. The CDR3 loop spans 17 amino acids. CDR3: CASSLVGGGAPAYEQYF. The CDR3 nucleotides are TGTGCCAGCAGCTTAGTCGGCGGGGGGGCCCCCGCCTACGAGCAGTACTTC.

This chain links TRBV10-1 with TRBJ1-1, with a tentative D call TRBD1 (6 bases). V was clipped by 10 bases and J by 7 bases, with 13 bases between them. Germline V CDR1 and CDR2: WNHNN, SYGVQD (reference sequence). The CDR3 has 11 amino acids. The CDR3 DNA is TGCGCCACTGGGACACGCGATGAAGCTTTCTTT. This codes for CATGTRDEAFF.

V and J are TRBV6-1 and TRBJ1-1; 7 bases line up with TRBD1. Per germline, CDR1 MNHNS and CDR2 SASEGT. The trim removed 3 bases at V and 10 bases at J, leaving 8 bases unmatched. The CDR3 runs to 13 residues. The CDR3 DNA sequence: TGTGCCAGCAGTGAGGTAGGGGGCCCGGCAGCTTTCTTT. Translated, it gives CASSEVGGPAAFF.

CDR3 sequence (DNA): TGTGCCTGGAGTGAACAGGTAGGCCAGCCCCAGCATTTT. It specifies CAWSEQVGQPQHF. The chain couples TRBV30 to TRBJ1-5, with D possibly TRBD1 on 5 matching bases. V was clipped by 1 base and J by 7 bases, with 11 bases between them. The CDR3 spans 13 residues. Germline V CDR1 and CDR2: GTSNPN, SVGIG (reference sequence).

The gene calls are TRBV5-1 and TRBJ2-1, with D maybe TRBD2 (5 bases). Germline V gives CDR1 SGHRS, CDR2 YFSETQ. The ends were cut back, 7 bases at V and 6 bases at J, with 8 bases in the middle. The CDR3 is 11 residues long. For the CDR3, the DNA is TGCGCCAGCCTCAGCGGCAATGAGCAGTTCTTC. This codes for CASLSGNEQFF. The entire variable domain, with the rest obtained from reference TRBV5-1 and TRBJ2-1, is as follows: KAGVTQTPRYLIKTRGQQVTLSCSPISGHRSVSWYQQTPGQGLQFLFEYFSETQRNKGNFPGRFSGRQFSNSRSEMNVSTLELGDSALYLCASLSGNEQFFGPGTRLTVL.

This sequence joins TRBV2 and TRBJ2-7; TRBD2 might be the D (5 bases). CDR1 is SNHLY, CDR2 FYNNEI, per germline. Trimming took 2 bases from V and 3 from J, leaving 17 bases between them. The CDR3 has 16 amino acids. CDR3 DNA sequence: TGTGCCAGCAGTGAATCGGGAATTGGGTATAACTACGAGCAGTACTTC. Translating it yields CASSESGIGYNYEQYF.

The J gene is TRBJ1-5, the V gene TRBV6-5; 8 nucleotides match TRBD1. Germline V gene data show CDR1 as MNHEY and CDR2 as SVGAGI. V gave up 10 bases and J gave up 5 bases; unmatched junction bases: 7. There are 13 residues in the CDR3. CDR3 protein: CAKRTGWDQPQHF. The CDR3 DNA follows: TGTGCCAAAAGGACAGGGTGGGATCAGCCCCAGCATTTT.

The chain has TRBV5-1 and TRBJ2-3; TRBD1 is a possible D gene (5 bases). The CDR3 runs to 15 residues. V dropped 0 bases and J dropped 4 bases, with 12 bases sitting between them. Germline-derived CDR1 and CDR2 are SGHRS and YFSETQ. This chain's CDR3 is CASSLGRQISDTQYF. The CDR3 nucleotides are TGCGCCAGCAGCTTGGGAAGACAGATTTCAGATACGCAGTATTTT.

The rearrangement joins TRBV7-8 to TRBJ2-5; 9 bases align to TRBD2. The CDR3 extends over 15 amino acids. Unmatched junction bases numbered 5, after V lost 5 bases and J lost 1 base. The germline gives CDR1 SGHVS, CDR2 FQNEAQ. The CDR3: CASSVGAGGQETQYF. The DNA of the CDR3 is TGTGCCAGCAGCGTCGGAGCGGGGGGCCAAGAGACCCAGTACTTC.

The chain uses TRBV5-1 and TRBJ2-5; TRBD2 aligns across 12 bases. V lost 0 bases and J lost 5; bases outside the gene matches: 5. CDR1 and CDR2 (germline): SGHRS, YFSETQ. CDR3 length: 16 residues. Here the CDR3 DNA reads TGCGCCAGCAGCTTGGAACTAGCGGGGGGTAGGGAGACCCAGTACTTC. Translated, it gives CASSLELAGGRETQYF.

The V and J genes are TRBV18 and TRBJ2-1; no firm D call. The CDR3 contains 12 residues. V lost 6 bases and J 6 bases, leaving 9 bases between the germline ends. CDR1 is KGHSH and CDR2 is LQKENI in the germline V gene. CDR3 bases: TGTGCCAGCTCCCAGAAACCCAATGAGCAGTTCTTC. Translated, it gives CASSQKPNEQFF.

The rearrangement links TRBV5-6 to TRBJ2-5; 7 bases fit TRBD2. V was clipped by 2 bases and J by 2 bases; unmatched bases: 9. The CDR3 runs to 16 residues. CDR1 is SGHDT and CDR2 is YYEEEE in the germline V gene. The CDR3: CASSFLEGGKQETQYF. The CDR3 region has the DNA TGTGCCAGCAGCTTTTTAGAGGGAGGGAAACAAGAGACCCAGTACTTC.

The chain has TRBV4-1 and TRBJ1-3; TRBD1 is a possible D gene (6 bases). CDR3 size: 15 residues. The ends were cut back, 2 bases at V and 7 bases at J, with 15 bases in the middle. CDR1 and CDR2 (germline): MGHRA, YSYEKL. The DNA for the CDR3 is TGCGCCAGCAGCCAATTACAGTTTCAGGGGAACACCATATATTTT. Protein: CASSQLQFQGNTIYF.

V gene TRBV4-1 combines with J gene TRBJ2-1; TRBD1 is a possible D gene (6 bases). CDR3 size: 16 residues. V gave up 0 bases and J gave up 8 bases, with 17 bases separating them. Germline V CDR1 and CDR2: MGHRA, YSYEKL. The CDR3 sequence: CASSQDGRRQVDEQFF. CDR3 in DNA: TGCGCCAGCAGCCAAGATGGCCGGAGACAGGTCGATGAGCAGTTCTTC.

The chain combines TRBV30 with TRBJ2-1, with TRBD2 as a possible D gene (6 bases). This CDR3 region has 13 residues. Trimming took 4 bases from V and 7 from J, leaving 14 bases between them. The V gene's germline CDR1 is GTSNPN and CDR2 SVGIG (reference sequence). As DNA, the CDR3 is TGTGCCTGGAAACTCCCCGGGAGAAATGAGCAGTTCTTC. As protein: CAWKLPGRNEQFF.